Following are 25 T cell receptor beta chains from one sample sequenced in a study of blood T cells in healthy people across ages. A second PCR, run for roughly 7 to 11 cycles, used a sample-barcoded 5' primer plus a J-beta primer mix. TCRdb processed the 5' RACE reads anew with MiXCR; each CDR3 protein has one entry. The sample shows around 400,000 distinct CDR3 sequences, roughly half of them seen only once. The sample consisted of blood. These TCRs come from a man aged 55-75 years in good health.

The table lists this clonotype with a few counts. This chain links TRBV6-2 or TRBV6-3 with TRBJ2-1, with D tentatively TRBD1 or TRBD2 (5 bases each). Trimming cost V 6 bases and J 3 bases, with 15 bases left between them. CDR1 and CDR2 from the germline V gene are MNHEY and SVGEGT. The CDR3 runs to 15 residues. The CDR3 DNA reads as TGTGCCAGCAGGAAACCGGGGCTTATCTACAATGAGCAGTTCTTC. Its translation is CASRKPGLIYNEQFF.

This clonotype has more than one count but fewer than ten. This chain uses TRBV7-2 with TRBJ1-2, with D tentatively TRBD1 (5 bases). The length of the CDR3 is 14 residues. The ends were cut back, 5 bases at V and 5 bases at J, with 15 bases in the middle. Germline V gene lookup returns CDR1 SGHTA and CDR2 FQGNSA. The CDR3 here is CASSATGTQYGYTF. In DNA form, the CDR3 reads TGTGCCAGCAGCGCCACCGGGACGCAGTATGGCTACACCTTC.

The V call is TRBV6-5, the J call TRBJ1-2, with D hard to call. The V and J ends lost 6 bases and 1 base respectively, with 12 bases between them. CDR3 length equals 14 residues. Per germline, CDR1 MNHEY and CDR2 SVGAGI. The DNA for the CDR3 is TGTGCCAGCAGCCGCTCCGGCCGTAACTATGGCTACACCTTC. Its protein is CASSRSGRNYGYTF.

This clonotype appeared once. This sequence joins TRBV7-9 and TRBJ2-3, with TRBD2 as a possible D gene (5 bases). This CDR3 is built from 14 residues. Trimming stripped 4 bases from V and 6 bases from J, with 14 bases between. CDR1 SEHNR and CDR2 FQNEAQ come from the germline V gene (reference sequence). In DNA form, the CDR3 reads TGTGCCAGCAGCTCTGGCAGGAGGTTGGATACGCAGTATTTT. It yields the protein CASSSGRRLDTQYF.

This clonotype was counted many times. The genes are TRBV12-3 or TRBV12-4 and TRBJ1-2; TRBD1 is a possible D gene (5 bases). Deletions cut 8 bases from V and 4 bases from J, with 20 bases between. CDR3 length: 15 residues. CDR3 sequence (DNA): TGTGCCAGCGCGTCGGCTGGGGGGGGAAGCTATGGCTACACCTTC. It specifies CASASAGGGSYGYTF.

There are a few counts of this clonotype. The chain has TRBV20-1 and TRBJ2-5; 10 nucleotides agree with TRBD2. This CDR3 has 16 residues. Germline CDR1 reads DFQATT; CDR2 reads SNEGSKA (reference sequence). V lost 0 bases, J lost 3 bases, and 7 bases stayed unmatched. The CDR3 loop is CSARDRGLADEETQYF. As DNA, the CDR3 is TGCAGTGCTAGAGACCGAGGACTAGCGGACGAAGAGACCCAGTACTTC.

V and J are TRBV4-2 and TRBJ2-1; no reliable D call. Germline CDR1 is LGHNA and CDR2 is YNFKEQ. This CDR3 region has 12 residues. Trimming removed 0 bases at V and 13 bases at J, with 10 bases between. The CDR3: CASSQDRNQQFF. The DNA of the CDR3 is TGTGCCAGCAGCCAAGACAGAAACCAACAGTTCTTC.

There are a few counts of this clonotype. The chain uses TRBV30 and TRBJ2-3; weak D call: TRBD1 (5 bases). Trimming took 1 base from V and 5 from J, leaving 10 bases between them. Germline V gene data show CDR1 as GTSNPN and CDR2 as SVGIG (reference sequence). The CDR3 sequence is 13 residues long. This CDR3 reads CAWSAGFGDTQYF. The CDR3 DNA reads TGTGCCTGGAGTGCAGGGTTTGGAGATACGCAGTATTTT.

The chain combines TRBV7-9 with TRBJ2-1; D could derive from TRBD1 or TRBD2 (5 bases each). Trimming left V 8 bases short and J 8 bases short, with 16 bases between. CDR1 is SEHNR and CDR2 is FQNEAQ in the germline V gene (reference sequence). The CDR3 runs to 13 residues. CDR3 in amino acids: CASLLGRGDEQFF. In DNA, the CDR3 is TGTGCCAGCCTGCTTGGCAGAGGGGATGAGCAGTTCTTC.

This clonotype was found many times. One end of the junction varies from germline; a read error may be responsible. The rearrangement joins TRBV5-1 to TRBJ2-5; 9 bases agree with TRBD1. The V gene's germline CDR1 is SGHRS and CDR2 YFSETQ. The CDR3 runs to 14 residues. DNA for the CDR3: TGTGCCAGCAGTTTCGGACAGGGGCAAGAGACCCAGTACTTC. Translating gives CASSFGQGQETQYF. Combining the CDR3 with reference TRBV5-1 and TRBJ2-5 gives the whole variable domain KAGVTQTPRYLIKTRGQQVTLSCSPISGHRSVSWYQQTPGQGLQFLFEYFSETQRNKGNFPGRFSGRQFSNSRSEMNVSTLELGDSALYLCASSFGQGQETQYFGPGTRLLVL.

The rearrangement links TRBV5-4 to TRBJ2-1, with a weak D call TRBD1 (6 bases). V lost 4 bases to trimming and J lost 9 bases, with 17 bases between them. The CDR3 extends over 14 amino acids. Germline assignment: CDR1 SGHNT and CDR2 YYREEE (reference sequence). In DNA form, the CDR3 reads TGTGCCAGCAGCCAGGACAGCCGGAGTTTTGAGCAGTTCTTC. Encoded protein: CASSQDSRSFEQFF.

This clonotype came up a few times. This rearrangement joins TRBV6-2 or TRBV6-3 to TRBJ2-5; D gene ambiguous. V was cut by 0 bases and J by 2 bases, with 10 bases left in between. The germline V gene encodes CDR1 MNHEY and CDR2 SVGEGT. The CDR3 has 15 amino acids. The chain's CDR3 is CASSYSTGSQETQYF. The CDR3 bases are TGTGCCAGCAGTTACTCGACCGGATCACAAGAGACCCAGTACTTC.

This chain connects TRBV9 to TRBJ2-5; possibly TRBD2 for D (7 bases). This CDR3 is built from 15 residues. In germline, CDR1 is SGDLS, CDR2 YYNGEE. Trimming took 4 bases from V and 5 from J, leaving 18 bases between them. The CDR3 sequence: CASSSTPGGRETQYF. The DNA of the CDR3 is TGTGCCAGCAGCTCCACTCCCGGGGGGCGGGAGACCCAGTACTTC. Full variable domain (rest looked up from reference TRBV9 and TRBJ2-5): DSGVTQTPKHLITATGQRVTLRCSPRSGDLSVYWYQQSLDQGLQFLIQYYNGEERAKGNILERFSAQQFPDLHSELNLSSLELGDSALYFCASSSTPGGRETQYFGPGTRLLVL.

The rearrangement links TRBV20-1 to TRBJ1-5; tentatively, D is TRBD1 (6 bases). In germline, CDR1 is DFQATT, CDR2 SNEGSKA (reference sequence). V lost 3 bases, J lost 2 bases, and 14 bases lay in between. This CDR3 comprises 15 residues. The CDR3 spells CSASSGRGGNQPQHF. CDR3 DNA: TGCAGTGCTAGTTCGGGCAGGGGTGGCAATCAGCCCCAGCATTTT.

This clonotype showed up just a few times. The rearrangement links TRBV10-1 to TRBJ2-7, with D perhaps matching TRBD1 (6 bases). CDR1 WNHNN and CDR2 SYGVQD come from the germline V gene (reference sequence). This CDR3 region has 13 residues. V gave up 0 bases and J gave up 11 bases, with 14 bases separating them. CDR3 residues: CASSESSPGVEYF. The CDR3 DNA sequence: TGCGCCAGCAGTGAGTCTTCTCCAGGGGTGGAGTACTTC.

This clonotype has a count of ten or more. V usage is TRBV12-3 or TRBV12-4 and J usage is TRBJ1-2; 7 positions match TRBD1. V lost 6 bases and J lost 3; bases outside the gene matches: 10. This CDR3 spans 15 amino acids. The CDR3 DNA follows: TGTGCCAGCAGGGGGACAGTCTATGGGGACTATGGCTACACCTTC. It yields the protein CASRGTVYGDYGYTF.

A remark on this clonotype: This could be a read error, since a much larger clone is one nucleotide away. The CDR3: CASSTAYGQYF. For the CDR3, the DNA is TGTGCCAGCAGCACAGCCTACGGGCAGTACTTC. The chain couples TRBV12-3 or TRBV12-4 to TRBJ2-7; no definite D call. The CDR3 spans 11 residues.

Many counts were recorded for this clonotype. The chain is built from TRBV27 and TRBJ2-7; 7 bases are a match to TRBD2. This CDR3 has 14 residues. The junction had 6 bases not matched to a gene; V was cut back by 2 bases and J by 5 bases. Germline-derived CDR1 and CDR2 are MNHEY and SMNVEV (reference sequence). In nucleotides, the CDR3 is TGTGCCAGCAGTTTAGCGGGAGCTTCCGACGAGCAGTACTTC. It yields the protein CASSLAGASDEQYF.

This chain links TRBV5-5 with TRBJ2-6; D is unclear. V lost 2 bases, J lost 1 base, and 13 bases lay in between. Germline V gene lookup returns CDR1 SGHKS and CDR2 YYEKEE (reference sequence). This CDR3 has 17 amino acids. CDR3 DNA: TGTGCCAGCAGCTTATCGCCTATGGGGTCTGGGGCCAACGTCCTGACTTTC. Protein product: CASSLSPMGSGANVLTF.

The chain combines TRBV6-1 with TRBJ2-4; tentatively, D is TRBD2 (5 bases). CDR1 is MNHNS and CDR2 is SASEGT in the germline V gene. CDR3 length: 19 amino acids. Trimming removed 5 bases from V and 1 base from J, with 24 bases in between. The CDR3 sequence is CASSLYPPWVEEAKNIQYF. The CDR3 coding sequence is TGTGCCAGCAGTCTATACCCCCCTTGGGTGGAGGAGGCCAAAAACATTCAGTACTTC.

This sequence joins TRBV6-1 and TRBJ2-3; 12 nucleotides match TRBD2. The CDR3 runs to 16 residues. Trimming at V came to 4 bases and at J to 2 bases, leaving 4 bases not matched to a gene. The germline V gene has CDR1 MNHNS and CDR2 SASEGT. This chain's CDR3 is CASSVTSGGHTDTQYF. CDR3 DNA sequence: TGTGCCAGCAGTGTGACTAGCGGGGGCCACACAGATACGCAGTATTTT.

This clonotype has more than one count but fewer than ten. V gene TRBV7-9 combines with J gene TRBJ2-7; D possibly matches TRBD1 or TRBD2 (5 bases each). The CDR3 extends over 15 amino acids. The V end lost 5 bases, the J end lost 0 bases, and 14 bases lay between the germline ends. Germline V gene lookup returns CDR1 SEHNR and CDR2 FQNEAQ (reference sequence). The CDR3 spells CASSAPGPSSYEQYF. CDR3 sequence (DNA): TGTGCCAGCAGCGCGCCGGGACCCAGCTCCTACGAGCAGTACTTC.

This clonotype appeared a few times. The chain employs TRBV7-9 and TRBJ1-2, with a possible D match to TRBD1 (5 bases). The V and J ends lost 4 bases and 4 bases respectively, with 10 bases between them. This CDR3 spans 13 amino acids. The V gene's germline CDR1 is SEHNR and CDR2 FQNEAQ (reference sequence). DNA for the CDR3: TGTGCCAGCAGCTCCATGACAGCCTATGGCTACACCTTC. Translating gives CASSSMTAYGYTF. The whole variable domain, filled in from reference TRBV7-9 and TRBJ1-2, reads DTGVSQNPRHKITKRGQNVTFRCDPISEHNRLYWYRQTLGQGPEFLTYFQNEAQLEKSRLLSDRFSAERPKGSFSTLEIQRTEQGDSAMYLCASSSMTAYGYTFGSGTRLTVV.

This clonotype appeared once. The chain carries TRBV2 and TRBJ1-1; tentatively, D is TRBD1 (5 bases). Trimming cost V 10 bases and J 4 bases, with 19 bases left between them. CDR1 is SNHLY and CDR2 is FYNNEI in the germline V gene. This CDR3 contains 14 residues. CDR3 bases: TGTGCCACCCGAGGCGAGGGGCAGGGCACTGAAGCTTTCTTT. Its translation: CATRGEGQGTEAFF.

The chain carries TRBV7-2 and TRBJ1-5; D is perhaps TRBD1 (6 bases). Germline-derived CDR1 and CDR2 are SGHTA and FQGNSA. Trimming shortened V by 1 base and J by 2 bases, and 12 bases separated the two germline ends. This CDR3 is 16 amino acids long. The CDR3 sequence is CASSLVPGQRNQPQHF. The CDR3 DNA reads TGTGCCAGCAGCTTAGTGCCTGGACAGCGCAATCAGCCCCAGCATTTT.